What follows describes a single TCR beta chain. This specimen belongs to a study of T cell changes during pregnancy in multiple sclerosis. Libraries were prepared by immunoSEQ multiplex PCR; TCRdb keeps only in-frame clonotypes and omits some of them. Among roughly 36,000 clones listed, roughly 90% were seen once. The V and J ends lost 3 bases and 3 bases respectively, with 9 bases between them. The CDR3 has 13 residues. CDR1 MNHEY and CDR2 SMNVEV come from the germline V gene (reference sequence). J is TRBJ2-7 and V is TRBV27; D perhaps matches TRBD1 (5 bases). The sequence came from a female donor in good health, enrolled as a control in a pregnancy study. The source material was peripheral blood, sampled in the second trimester of pregnancy. In DNA, the CDR3 is TGTGCCAGCAGTTTGGGCAGGGACTACGAGCAGTACTTC. This translates into CASSLGRDYEQYF.